The 22 T cell receptor beta chains below all came from one sample that was sequenced in a study of blood T cell repertoires in COVID-19. Produced via immunoSEQ multiplex PCR; TCRdb's table is partial and in-frame only. Here the sample spans some 300,000 clones, 88% being singletons. Sequenced sample: peripheral blood. These receptors came from a woman under 40 who had recovered from COVID-19.

The chain has TRBV6-4 and TRBJ2-1; no definite D call. The germline gives CDR1 MRHNA, CDR2 SNTAGT. The CDR3 is 13 residues long. Trimming left V 7 bases short and J 8 bases short, with 15 bases between. In DNA, the CDR3 is TGTGCCAGCACCCTCGAAGCAGGCGATGAGCAGTTCTTC. Translation: CASTLEAGDEQFF.

The chain carries TRBV10-3 and TRBJ2-4, with a weak D call TRBD1 (6 bases). The CDR3 sequence is 16 residues long. The V end was cut by 3 bases, the J end by 6 bases, with 18 bases between. CDR1 and CDR2 (germline): ENHRY, SYGVKD. CDR3 sequence reads: CAISEGQGRSGNIQYF. The CDR3 bases are TGTGCCATCAGTGAAGGGCAGGGGCGTTCTGGAAACATTCAGTACTTC.

CDR3 amino acids: CASGQSFGDTIYF. Written as DNA, the CDR3 is TGTGCCAGCGGCCAAAGTTTCGGAGACACCATATATTTT. The J gene is TRBJ1-3, the V gene TRBV7-2; D ambiguous. V was pared by 8 bases and J by 8 bases, with 16 bases between. The CDR3 spans 13 residues. Germline CDR1 is SGHTA and CDR2 is FQGNSA.

The V call is TRBV9, the J call TRBJ2-5; D is perhaps TRBD1 (5 bases). This CDR3 has 16 amino acids. Germline V CDR1 and CDR2: SGDLS, YYNGEE. V was pared by 0 bases and J by 5 bases, with 17 bases between. DNA for the CDR3: TGTGCCAGCAGCGTAGAACCTGGGATCTCAGGGGAGACCCAGTACTTC. This translates into CASSVEPGISGETQYF.

The chain joins TRBV28 to TRBJ2-1; the D gene is possibly TRBD1 (5 bases). This CDR3 contains 12 residues. Trimming took off 2 bases at V and 8 bases at J, with 7 bases between the two ends. Germline CDR1 MDHEN, CDR2 SYDVKM. CDR3 sequence: CASSLAGYEQFF. DNA of the CDR3: TGTGCCAGCAGTTTAGCAGGGTATGAGCAGTTCTTC.

In this sample, this clone turned up once. V is TRBV10-3 and J is TRBJ1-6; the match to TRBD1 covers 7 bases. Germline loops: CDR1 ENHRY, CDR2 SYGVKD. V was pared by 2 bases and J by 8 bases, with 6 bases of the junction left unmatched. The CDR3 sequence is 15 residues long. The CDR3 bases are TGTGCCATCAGTGAGAACAGGGGCGGGGATTCACCCCTCCACTTT. Encoded protein: CAISENRGGDSPLHF.

The count of this clone is one. The gene calls are TRBV5-6 and TRBJ1-1, with TRBD1 matching over 9 bases. The CDR3 contains 14 residues. The V segment lost 3 bases and the J segment 5 bases; nucleotides outside the gene matches: 5. Germline loops: CDR1 SGHDT, CDR2 YYEEEE. The CDR3: CASSYRGPGTEAFF. CDR3 nucleotides: TGTGCCAGCAGCTACAGGGGGCCAGGGACTGAAGCTTTCTTT.

V and J are TRBV7-3 and TRBJ2-3; possibly TRBD2 for D (6 bases). V lost 3 bases, J lost 2 bases, and 15 bases lay in between. Germline loops: CDR1 SGHTA, CDR2 FQGTGA. This CDR3 has 16 amino acids. CDR3 DNA sequence: TGTGCCAGCAGCTTGGAGGGAGGAGGCATCACAGATACGCAGTATTTT. This translates into CASSLEGGGITDTQYF.

DNA for the CDR3: TGCGCCAGCACCACCACGGGACAGGGGACCGGGGAGCTGTTTTTT. Protein product: CASTTTGQGTGELFF. The chain uses TRBV5-1 and TRBJ2-2; 10 bases match TRBD1. CDR3 length: 15 residues. Germline assignment: CDR1 SGHRS and CDR2 YFSETQ. V was clipped by 6 bases and J by 5 bases; unmatched bases: 7.

The genes are TRBV5-1 and TRBJ2-2, with 8 bases aligning to TRBD1. The germline gives CDR1 SGHRS, CDR2 YFSETQ. J gave up 7 bases and V 1 base, and 9 bases lay outside the gene matches. The CDR3 has 16 residues. The CDR3 DNA reads as TGCGCCAGCAGCTTGCAAGGACAGGGTGTAAGCGGGGAGCTGTTTTTT. As protein: CASSLQGQGVSGELFF.

The chain has TRBV7-8 and TRBJ2-1, with 10 positions matching TRBD1. The CDR3 runs 13 residues. J gave up 7 bases and V 5 bases, and 2 bases lay outside the gene matches. The germline V gene has CDR1 SGHVS and CDR2 FQNEAQ. CDR3 in amino acids: CASSRQGANEQFF. The CDR3, as DNA: TGTGCCAGCAGCCGACAGGGGGCTAATGAGCAGTTCTTC.

This chain connects TRBV6-1 to TRBJ2-2; D is possibly TRBD1 (7 bases). Per germline, CDR1 MNHNS and CDR2 SASEGT. The CDR3 is 16 amino acids. Trimming removed 2 bases from V and 7 bases from J, with 17 bases in between. CDR3 loop: CASSEMEGAGYGELFF. In DNA, the CDR3 is TGTGCCAGCAGTGAAATGGAGGGGGCAGGATACGGGGAGCTGTTTTTT.

The chain has TRBV11-3 and TRBJ2-3, with 9 bases aligning to TRBD1. Trimming took 4 bases from V and 4 from J; bases not matched to a gene: 9. The CDR3 totals 16 residues. CDR1 and CDR2 from the germline V gene are SGHNT and YENEEA. The CDR3 DNA sequence: TGTGCCAGCAGCTATGGACAGGGGTTGGGCGCAGATACGCAGTATTTT. Translating gives CASSYGQGLGADTQYF.

The chain combines TRBV13 with TRBJ1-6; tentative D call: TRBD1 (5 bases). This CDR3 has 14 amino acids. V was clipped by 2 bases and J by 6 bases, with 8 bases between them. Germline lookup yields CDR1 PRHDT and CDR2 FYEKMQ (reference sequence). The CDR3 spells CASSLWGLNSPLHF. DNA for the CDR3: TGTGCCAGCAGCTTATGGGGCCTTAATTCACCCCTCCACTTT. Full variable domain (outside the CDR3, taken from reference TRBV13 and TRBJ1-6): AAGVIQSPRHLIKEKRETATLKCYPIPRHDTVYWYQQGPGQDPQFLISFYEKMQSDKGSIPDRFSAQQFSDYHSELNMSSLELGDSALYFCASSLWGLNSPLHFGNGTRLTVT.

This clone has a single count. The V gene is TRBV27, the J gene TRBJ2-2; weak D call: TRBD2 (7 bases). The CDR3 extends over 17 amino acids. V was clipped by 1 base and J by 3 bases, with 15 bases between them. Per germline, CDR1 MNHEY and CDR2 SMNVEV (reference sequence). DNA of the CDR3: TGTGCCAGCAGTTTATGGGGTGGGGGGGCCGACACCGGGGAGCTGTTTTTT. The encoded protein is CASSLWGGGADTGELFF.

V usage is TRBV11-2 and J usage is TRBJ2-5; D remains ambiguous. This CDR3 spans 13 amino acids. Germline loops: CDR1 SGHAT, CDR2 FQNNGV. Trimming stripped 3 bases from V and 1 base from J, with 6 bases between. CDR3 coding DNA: TGTGCCAGCAGCTTCAGTTTCCAAGAGACCCAGTACTTC. Its protein is CASSFSFQETQYF.

This clone was counted a single time. V usage is TRBV29-1 and J usage is TRBJ2-2; 9 bases map to TRBD1. The CDR3 has 14 amino acids. Germline assignment: CDR1 SQVTM and CDR2 ANQGSEA. The V and J ends lost 1 base and 6 bases, in that order; junction bases with no gene match: 3. CDR3 sequence: CSVEGTGEAGELFF. DNA for the CDR3: TGCAGCGTTGAAGGGACAGGGGAGGCCGGGGAGCTGTTTTTT.

The J gene is TRBJ1-1, the V gene TRBV6-5; 7 nucleotides agree with TRBD1. V shed 8 bases and J 2 bases; nucleotides not matched to a gene: 8. The germline V gene encodes CDR1 MNHEY and CDR2 SVGAGI. This CDR3 spans 14 amino acids. DNA for the CDR3: TGTGCCAGCGTCCGGGACAGACAAAACACTGAAGCTTTCTTT. Its protein product is CASVRDRQNTEAFF.

There are a few counts of this clone. The chain recombines TRBV5-4 with TRBJ1-6, with TRBD1 matching 11 bases. V shed 3 bases and J 12 bases; nucleotides not matched to a gene: 17. The germline gives CDR1 SGHNT, CDR2 YYREEE (reference sequence). The CDR3 contains 18 residues. The CDR3 loop is CASSSGGQGGLRLGPLHF. CDR3 in DNA: TGTGCCAGCAGCTCGGGGGGACAGGGGGGACTCCGGTTGGGACCCCTCCACTTT.

V usage is TRBV7-2 and J usage is TRBJ2-3; 7 nucleotides line up with TRBD2. Per the germline V gene, CDR1 is SGHTA and CDR2 is FQGNSA. The V and J ends lost 5 bases and 4 bases, in that order; junction bases with no gene match: 12. This CDR3 comprises 16 residues. CDR3 amino acids: CASSPSREGPADTQYF. The CDR3 DNA sequence: TGTGCCAGCAGCCCCTCTAGGGAGGGGCCCGCAGATACGCAGTATTTT. Complete variable domain (other parts from reference TRBV7-2 and TRBJ2-3): GAGVSQSPSNKVTEKGKDVELRCDPISGHTALYWYRQSLGQGLEFLIYFQGNSAPDKSGLPSDRFSAERTGGSVSTLTIQRTQQEDSAVYLCASSPSREGPADTQYFGPGTRLTVL.

The chain employs TRBV7-9 and TRBJ1-4; TRBD1 is a possible D gene (5 bases). Germline CDR1 SEHNR, CDR2 FQNEAQ (reference sequence). This CDR3 comprises 15 residues. Trimming removed 1 base at V and 8 bases at J, with 14 bases between. The CDR3 nucleotides read TGTGCCAGCAGCTTAGTAACCAGGGTCGGGGAAAAACTGTTTTTT. Amino acid sequence: CASSLVTRVGEKLFF.

This chain uses TRBV5-4 with TRBJ1-2; D is possibly TRBD1 (5 bases). The germline gives CDR1 SGHNT, CDR2 YYREEE (reference sequence). The CDR3 contains 14 residues. Between the trimmed V and J ends, which lost 4 bases and 7 bases, there was a span of 17 bases. The CDR3 bases are TGTGCCAGCAGCCTGGATGGCAGGGAGGGTGGCTACACCTTC. Amino acid sequence: CASSLDGREGGYTF. Full variable domain (outside the CDR3, taken from reference TRBV5-4 and TRBJ1-2): ETGVTQSPTHLIKTRGQQVTLRCSSQSGHNTVSWYQQALGQGPQFIFQYYREEENGRGNFPPRFSGLQFPNYSSELNVNALELDDSALYLCASSLDGREGGYTFGSGTRLTVV.